This is a list of T cell receptor beta chains from one sample in a study of follicular helper T cells after annual influenza vaccination. Measured with immunoSEQ multiplex PCR; TCRdb has only the in-frame clones, and not every one. The sample lists roughly 9,800 clones, about 82% occurring once. The sequences come from CXCR5+ CD38- circulating T follicular helper cells from blood, collected 7 days after influenza vaccination. These receptors were taken from an adult who received the influenza vaccine. The CDR3 runs from the conserved cysteine through the conserved F or W. D genes are given only for firm matches. For some rows the clone size is stated as once, few or many, or as a class when expanded; others skip it.

J	D	size	V	CDR3	DNA
TRBJ1-2	NA	NA	TRBV7-2	CASSLQGESGYTF	TGTGCCAGCAGCTTACAAGGGGAGAGTGGCTACACCTTC
TRBJ1-1	NA	NA	TRBV29-1	CSVERADQGAFF	TGCAGCGTTGAAAGGGCAGACCAAGGAGCTTTCTTT
TRBJ2-7	NA	NA	TRBV18	CASSPTGAGSEQYF	TGTGCCAGCTCACCTACTGGCGCCGGGTCCGAGCAGTACTTC
TRBJ1-1	NA	NA	TRBV6-4	CASSEEESQGPKNTEAFF	TGTGCCAGCAGTGAAGAGGAATCACAGGGCCCTAAGAACACTGAAGCTTTCTTT
TRBJ1-2	TRBD1	NA	TRBV7-2	CASSIGQGSNYGYTF	TGTGCCAGCAGCATAGGACAGGGTTCTAACTATGGCTACACCTTC
TRBJ1-2	NA	NA	TRBV4-3	CASSQGHAGLGRRYTF	TGCGCCAGCAGCCAAGGCCACGCCGGACTTGGTAGGCGCTACACCTTC
TRBJ1-4	TRBD1	NA	TRBV5-1	CASSLGTGENEKLFF	TGCGCCAGCAGCTTGGGGACAGGGGAAAATGAAAAACTGTTTTTT
TRBJ1-2	TRBD1	few	TRBV5-5	CASSLVPTGIYGYTF	TGTGCCAGCAGCTTGGTCCCGACAGGGATCTATGGCTACACCTTC
TRBJ1-2	TRBD1	NA	TRBV2	CASNSQGLLKGYTF	TGTGCCAGCAACTCACAGGGGCTCCTAAAGGGCTACACCTTC
TRBJ1-2	NA	NA	TRBV7-6	CASSREYGYTF	TGTGCCAGCAGCCGAGAGTATGGCTACACCTTC
TRBJ1-3	NA	NA	TRBV6-5	CASSHVGDSGNTIYF	TGTGCCAGCAGTCACGTGGGTGACTCTGGAAACACCATATATTTT
TRBJ2-1	TRBD2	NA	TRBV27	CASRRLVGTSGGKNEQFF	TGTGCCAGCCGCCGACTAGTGGGAACTAGCGGGGGGAAGAATGAGCAGTTCTTC
TRBJ2-1	TRBD2	NA	TRBV5-1	CASSKSLAGMGNEQFF	TGCGCCAGCAGCAAGAGTCTAGCGGGGATGGGCAATGAGCAGTTCTTC
TRBJ2-1	NA	NA	TRBV14	CASSLFGGSSYNEQFF	TGTGCCAGCAGCCTCTTCGGCGGTAGCTCCTACAATGAGCAGTTCTTC
TRBJ2-1	NA	NA	TRBV21-1	CASPAGTGPNEQFF	TGTGCCAGCCCGGCAGGCACAGGGCCAAATGAGCAGTTCTTC
TRBJ1-6	TRBD1	NA	TRBV6-5	CASSARQGGSPLHF	TGTGCCAGCAGTGCCCGACAGGGAGGGTCACCCCTCCACTTT
TRBJ2-3	TRBD2	NA	TRBV10-1	CASSESSGLEGGDTQYF	TGCGCCAGCAGTGAGTCGAGTGGACTAGAAGGCGGGGATACGCAGTATTTT
TRBJ1-1	NA	once	TRBV19	CASRSRGSRNTEAFF	TGTGCCAGTAGGAGCCGAGGGTCCCGGAACACTGAAGCTTTCTTT
TRBJ1-6	NA	few	TRBV5-4	CASSLGRGLAQGHSPLHF	TGTGCCAGCAGCTTGGGGCGAGGACTGGCCCAGGGTCATTCACCCCTCCACTTT
TRBJ2-3	NA	NA	TRBV7-2	CASTPRGGAGSTDTQYF	TGTGCCAGCACCCCCAGGGGGGGGGCTGGGAGCACAGATACGCAGTATTTT
TRBJ2-2	NA	few	TRBV4-1	CASGRFENTGELFF	TGCGCCTCTGGGAGGTTTGAAAACACCGGGGAGCTGTTTTTT
TRBJ1-6	NA	few	TRBV10-2	CASSRGVEPLHF	TGCGCCAGCAGTAGAGGTGTAGAGCCCCTCCACTTT
TRBJ1-1	NA	NA	TRBV7-2	CASSPRQGGMNTEAFF	TGTGCCAGCAGCCCGCGCCAGGGCGGGATGAACACTGAAGCTTTCTTT
TRBJ1-6	TRBD1	few	TRBV12-5	CASGRGQPWEPLHF	TGTGCTAGTGGTCGGGGACAGCCTTGGGAACCCCTCCACTTT